These T cell receptor beta chains were read from a single sample in a study of CD8 T cells in ankylosing spondylitis. TCRdb reprocessed the 5' RACE reads via MiXCR and lists one record per CDR3 protein. The sample yields 100,000 to 150,000 distinct CDR3 sequences, approximately 10% seen once. What was sequenced was blood, either unsorted or a sorted T cell fraction (not recorded which). The receptors derive from a male donor with ankylosing spondylitis or in good health (not recorded which). Both conserved end residues are part of each CDR3. The D gene is left open where the match is weak. Some rows have no size entry. The others give once, few or many, or a class for an expanded clone.

j_call	d_call	clone_size	v_call	cdr3_nt	cdr3_aa
TRBJ1-5	NA	many	TRBV15	TGTGCCACCAGCAGAGACAGGGAGTGGGGATATCATTTT	CATSRDREWGYHF
TRBJ1-6	NA	many	TRBV5-5	TGTGCCAGCAGCGAAGTTAATTCACCCCTCCACTTT	CASSEVNSPLHF
TRBJ2-5	NA	many	TRBV20-1	TGCAGTGCCCCCTCGTCGTTCCGGGGTCGAAAAGAGACCCAGTACTTC	CSAPSSFRGRKETQYF
TRBJ2-7	TRBD1	many	TRBV10-3	TGTGCCATCAGTGAGTCAGGACAGGGGGCATTTGAGCAGTACTTC	CAISESGQGAFEQYF
TRBJ2-1	TRBD2	few	TRBV29-1	TGCAGCGCTTTAGCGGGAGTGTCCTACAATGAGCAGTTCTTC	CSALAGVSYNEQFF
TRBJ2-1	NA	many	TRBV5-6	TGTGCCAGCAGCTTGCGTCAGGGTGGTCGAAAGTTCTTC	CASSLRQGGRKFF
TRBJ2-7	TRBD1	many	TRBV20-1	TGCAGTGCCAAACCCTCCCGGACAGGAGTTAGTTACGAGCAGTACTTC	CSAKPSRTGVSYEQYF
TRBJ1-1	NA	many	TRBV5-1	TGCGCCAGCAGGTCGATTTTGAACACTGAAGCTTTCTTT	CASRSILNTEAFF
TRBJ2-7	TRBD1	NA	TRBV12-3/TRBV12-4	TGTGCCAGCAGCCCCCGGGACAGAAACTCCTACGAGCAGTACTTC	CASSPRDRNSYEQYF
TRBJ1-2	TRBD1	many	TRBV5-1	TGCGCCAGCAGCGCAAGGGACAGGGGGCAAGATGGCTACACCTTC	CASSARDRGQDGYTF
TRBJ2-3	NA	NA	TRBV19	TGTGCCAGTACGGGACGCCGCACAGATACGCAGTATTTT	CASTGRRTDTQYF
TRBJ2-1	NA	many	TRBV6-2/TRBV6-3	TGTGCCAGCAGTTATCAGGGGAGCTCCTACAATGAGCAGTTCTTC	CASSYQGSSYNEQFF
TRBJ2-3	TRBD2	many	TRBV7-9	TGTGCCAGCAGCTTTTATAGCGGGAGTTTCGGAGATACGCAGTATTTT	CASSFYSGSFGDTQYF
TRBJ2-1	NA	many	TRBV5-1	TGCGCCAGCAGCTTGGATTGGGGGAGGACCTACAATGAGCAGTTCTTC	CASSLDWGRTYNEQFF
TRBJ2-1	TRBD2	many	TRBV28	TGTGCCAGCAGTTCCCCTAGCGGGAGTATCGGAGGGCACAATGAGCAGTTCTTC	CASSSPSGSIGGHNEQFF
TRBJ2-5	TRBD2	few	TRBV7-9	TGTGCCAGCAGCCCTCTGGGACTAGCGGAGACCCAGTACTTC	CASSPLGLAETQYF
TRBJ2-6	TRBD1	many	TRBV5-1	TGCGCCAGCAGCATGACAGGGAATTTACTTTACTCTGGGGCCAACGTCCTGACTTTC	CASSMTGNLLYSGANVLTF
TRBJ1-2	TRBD1	few	TRBV12-3/TRBV12-4	TGTGCCAGCAGTGGACAGGTCTTCTATGGCTACACCTTC	CASSGQVFYGYTF
TRBJ2-3	NA	NA	TRBV4-3	TGCGCCAGCAGCCCTTTGCGGAGTAGCCCAGATACGCAGTATTTT	CASSPLRSSPDTQYF
TRBJ1-5	NA	many	TRBV5-6	TGTGCCGGCTGCGGATGGTCCAGGGACAATCAGCCCCAGCATTTT	CAGCGWSRDNQPQHF
TRBJ1-1	NA	NA	TRBV5-1	TGCGCCAGCAGCTTAACGGGGGCTAACACTGAAGCTTTCTTT	CASSLTGANTEAFF
TRBJ1-5	NA	few	TRBV24-1	TGTGCCACCAGTAAGGGTTGGGGCAATCAGCCCCAGCATTTT	CATSKGWGNQPQHF
TRBJ2-7	NA	few	TRBV20-1	TGCAGTGCTGCAGGGGAGATAGAGCAGTACTTC	CSAAGEIEQYF
TRBJ2-2	TRBD2	NA	TRBV27	TGTGCCAGCAGCTCTTTCGGTCTAGCGGGAGGGCCGGGCACCGGGGAGCTGTTTTTT	CASSSFGLAGGPGTGELFF
TRBJ2-5	NA	NA	TRBV20-1	TGCAGTGCTAGCGAAAAACTGGGAATCGAAGGCGAGACCCAGTACTTC	CSASEKLGIEGETQYF
TRBJ2-1	NA	many	TRBV6-5	TGTGCCAGCAGTTACAGGGCAGGGGGTAGCGGGATTAATGAGCAGTTCTTC	CASSYRAGGSGINEQFF
TRBJ2-1	TRBD2	many	TRBV20-1	TGCAGTGCCGTATCGGGGGGTAGAGCGTATGAGCAGTTCTTC	CSAVSGGRAYEQFF
TRBJ2-3	TRBD2	many	TRBV29-1	TGCAGCGTTGTCCTAGCGGGAGAGGGCACAGATACGCAGTATTTT	CSVVLAGEGTDTQYF
TRBJ1-2	NA	NA	TRBV19	TGTGCCAGTAGTATAAAAGGCGGAGACAGGAGGGAAGGCTACACCTTC	CASSIKGGDRREGYTF
TRBJ2-5	NA	few	TRBV4-3	TGCGCCAGCAGCCAAGACAGGACAAACCAAGAGACCCAGTACTTC	CASSQDRTNQETQYF
TRBJ2-7	NA	few	TRBV28	TGTGCCAGCAGTTTAGGAGGGAGGAACGAGCAGTACTTC	CASSLGGRNEQYF
TRBJ2-1	NA	many	TRBV5-5	TGTGCCAGCAGCTTGCACGTATCCGTCAATGAGCAGTTCTTC	CASSLHVSVNEQFF
TRBJ1-2	NA	many	TRBV12-3/TRBV12-4	TGTGCCAGCAGCCCAGACCTCGGGCGGGGCACTAACTATGGCTACACCTTC	CASSPDLGRGTNYGYTF
TRBJ2-3	NA	many	TRBV6-1	TGTGCCAGCAGTGAGGTGTCTAGGGCAATGGTCGGCACAGATACGCAGTATTTT	CASSEVSRAMVGTDTQYF
TRBJ2-7	NA	many	TRBV7-2	TGTGCCAGCAGCCACGAAACACACGAGCAGTACTTC	CASSHETHEQYF
TRBJ1-5	NA	many	TRBV4-2	TGTGCCAGCAGCCCGGGGCTTAGCAATCAGCCCCAGCATTTT	CASSPGLSNQPQHF
TRBJ1-2	NA	few	TRBV2	TGTGCCAGCGATGGGGCAGTACCTAACTATGGCTACACCTTC	CASDGAVPNYGYTF
TRBJ2-5	NA	many	TRBV5-5	TGTGCCAGCAGCTTGATGCAGTCCCCCCTACAAGAGACCCAGTACTTC	CASSLMQSPLQETQYF
TRBJ2-5	TRBD1	NA	TRBV11-2	TGTGCCAGCAGCTCCGGACGGACAGGGTATTTCGAGACCCAGTACTTC	CASSSGRTGYFETQYF
TRBJ1-5	NA	many	TRBV12-3/TRBV12-4	TGTGCCAGCAGTTTTGGGGGTGACGGCAATCAGCCCCAGCATTTT	CASSFGGDGNQPQHF
TRBJ2-1	NA	many	TRBV20-1	TGCAGTGCTTTACCCGGAGGGAAGTACAATGAGCAGTTCTTC	CSALPGGKYNEQFF
TRBJ2-3	TRBD1	many	TRBV7-8	TGTGCCAGCAGCCGATCAGGGGGTAGCACAGATACGCAGTATTTT	CASSRSGGSTDTQYF
TRBJ1-1	NA	many	TRBV29-1	TGCAGCGTTCCTTCAAGTACAGGACTTAACACTGAAGCTTTCTTT	CSVPSSTGLNTEAFF
TRBJ2-1	TRBD2	many	TRBV29-1	TGCAGCGTGCGGCTAGCGGCACTTCGGAATGAGCAGTTCTTC	CSVRLAALRNEQFF
TRBJ2-1	TRBD2	many	TRBV4-3	TGCGCCAGCAGCCCCCAAGCTAGCGGGAGGGCCACTAGGGATGAGCAGTTCTTC	CASSPQASGRATRDEQFF
TRBJ2-3	TRBD2	many	TRBV7-2	TGTGCCAGCAGCTTAGATGCTGGACTAGGCGGATCGGGGCAGTATTTT	CASSLDAGLGGSGQYF
TRBJ2-1	TRBD2	many	TRBV6-2/TRBV6-3	TGTGCCAGCAGTTACCTAGCGGGAGAGGGCAATGAGCAGTTCTTC	CASSYLAGEGNEQFF
TRBJ1-2	TRBD1	many	TRBV5-1	TGCGCCAGCAGCTTGGGACAGGGACCCACCTATGGCTACACCTTC	CASSLGQGPTYGYTF
TRBJ2-5	TRBD2	NA	TRBV12-3/TRBV12-4	TGTGCCTGCAGTTTGAATACGGGGACTAGCGGGAGGACCCAAGAGACCCAGTACTTC	CACSLNTGTSGRTQETQYF
TRBJ2-1	NA	many	TRBV6-2/TRBV6-3	TGTGCCAGCAGTTGGTTGACAATGGTGCAGTTCTTC	CASSWLTMVQFF
TRBJ1-5	NA	few	TRBV20-1	TGCAGTGCTTTTGGGGGGGGGAATCAGCCCCAGCATTTT	CSAFGGGNQPQHF
TRBJ2-7	NA	many	TRBV12-3/TRBV12-4	TGTGCCAGCAGTTTAGCTAGCGGAGCCCGCGAGCAGTACTTC	CASSLASGAREQYF
TRBJ2-2	TRBD1	many	TRBV20-1	TGCAGTGCTAGATCGTACAGGGGTGGTGTATGGTCCGGGGAGCTGTTTTTT	CSARSYRGGVWSGELFF